What follows are 7 T cell receptor beta chains derived from one specimen sequenced in a study of shared clonotypes between healthy human individuals. Data came from immunoSEQ multiplex PCR; TCRdb stores just in-frame clones and leaves some out. The data contain about 330,000 clones, roughly 70% of them singletons. Sequencing was performed on memory CD4+ T cells sorted from blood. As for subset: CD45RA-negative fraction. These TCRs come from a man aged 30 to 39 in good health.

The table lists this clone with many counts. V gene TRBV10-1 combines with J gene TRBJ2-3, with TRBD1 as a possible D gene (5 bases). Germline CDR1 is WNHNN and CDR2 is SYGVQD (reference sequence). Deletions cut 5 bases from V and 4 bases from J, with 13 bases between. The CDR3 is made up of 14 amino acids. CDR3 sequence reads: CASSQTAGSDTQYF. Written as DNA, the CDR3 is TGCGCCAGCAGTCAAACGGCAGGGTCAGATACGCAGTATTTT.

In the case of this clone: Other DNA sequences within the sample encode an identical CDR3. The chain has TRBV19 and TRBJ2-3, with 11 nucleotides matching TRBD2. Germline trimming cut 6 bases from V and 0 bases from J; bases unmatched to any gene: 5. There are 16 residues in the CDR3. In germline, CDR1 is LNHDA, CDR2 SQIVND (reference sequence). DNA for the CDR3: TGTGCCAGTAGCTTACTAGCGGGAGCTAGCACAGATACGCAGTATTTT. It yields the protein CASSLLAGASTDTQYF.

The DNA of the CDR3 is TGTGCCACCAGCAGAGAGAGGGCGGAGACCCAGTACTTC. It is translated as CATSRERAETQYF. The rearrangement links TRBV15 to TRBJ2-5, with D maybe TRBD2 (5 bases). From germline, CDR1 is LNHNV and CDR2 YYDKDF (reference sequence). The ends were cut back, 0 bases at V and 5 bases at J, with 7 bases in the middle. The CDR3 contains 13 residues.

The V and J genes are TRBV7-3 and TRBJ1-2; 9 nucleotides match TRBD1. This CDR3 comprises 16 residues. V was pared by 5 bases and J by 6 bases, with 13 bases of the junction left unmatched. Germline lookup yields CDR1 SGHTA and CDR2 FQGTGA. The CDR3 is CASSPNSGTGFHGYTF. In nucleotides, the CDR3 is TGTGCCAGCAGCCCAAATTCTGGGACAGGGTTTCATGGCTACACCTTC.

For this clone: The junction does not match germline at one end; this may be a read error. This chain's CDR3 is CSAELAAGDTQYF. For the CDR3, the DNA is TGCAGCGCTGAACTAGCGGCCGGGGATACGCAGTATTTT. The gene calls are TRBV29-1 and TRBJ2-3, with TRBD2 identical over 8 bases. The germline V gene encodes CDR1 SQVTM and CDR2 ANQGSEA. CDR3 length: 13 residues.

The rearrangement joins TRBV11-2 to TRBJ2-7; no definite D call. CDR3 length: 12 amino acids. The V gene lost 5 bases and the J gene lost 2 bases, with 7 bases spanning the gap. In germline, CDR1 is SGHAT, CDR2 FQNNGV. The CDR3 region is CASSPGTYEQYF. The CDR3 DNA reads as TGTGCCAGCAGCCCAGGAACCTACGAGCAGTACTTC.

The gene calls are TRBV20-1 and TRBJ2-7, with D hard to call. The germline gives CDR1 DFQATT, CDR2 SNEGSKA (reference sequence). The length of the CDR3 is 10 residues. V was cut by 4 bases and J by 3 bases, with 4 bases left in between. This CDR3 reads CSAKGYEQYF. The CDR3 coding sequence is TGCAGTGCTAAGGGCTACGAGCAGTACTTC.